The clone carrying this TCR beta chain was detected many times. Its cognate antigen is unknown. The sample is drawn from a study of T cells in Graves' hyperthyroidism and ophthalmopathy. For the study at large: Sampling of peripheral blood happened at initial diagnosis, prior to any treatment. Broader study findings: Ophthalmopathy and stable hyperthyroidism were told apart by a 13 V-J model. The blood repertoire included most of the expanded thyroid clonotypes above 0.001.

Authors of the study amplified TCR beta CDR3 regions from RNA transcripts. Carried out on the TCR CDR3, a first-round RT-PCR used the HTBI primer set. Each CDR3 protein is one row after TCRdb ran MiXCR on the multiplex PCR reads. The table has approximately 710,000 distinct CDR3 sequences, about 18% seen once. Trimming left V 1 base short and J 5 bases short, with 8 bases between. From germline, CDR1 is LNHDA and CDR2 SQIVND (reference sequence). This CDR3 contains 13 residues. The J gene is TRBJ1-1, the V gene TRBV19; no clear D. Sequenced sample: blood. The sequence came from a man aged 50 to 59 with Graves' hyperthyroidism. The CDR3 DNA sequence: TGTGCCAGTAGTATAGGGGGATGGACTGAAGCTTTCTTT. Its protein product is CASSIGGWTEAFF.